The next 20 T cell receptor beta chains were all read from a single sample in a study of blood T cells in healthy people across ages. A second roughly 6 to 12 cycle PCR used barcoded and J-beta primers. Each CDR3 protein gets one entry after TCRdb re-called the 5' RACE reads with MiXCR. The sample lists 1.6 million or so distinct CDR3 sequences, almost 35% occurring once. What was sequenced was blood. The receptors shown here come from a woman aged 25-40 years in good health.

The gene calls are TRBV10-3 and TRBJ2-7, with D hard to call. The germline gives CDR1 ENHRY, CDR2 SYGVKD. The CDR3 is made up of 14 amino acids. Trimming took 6 bases from V and 0 from J, leaving 12 bases between them. CDR3: CAISVLASSYEQYF. The CDR3 DNA is TGTGCCATCAGCGTCCTGGCCTCCTCCTACGAGCAGTACTTC.

For the CDR3, the DNA is TGTGCCAGCAGTTTTGGGACACAGGGCCGAGAGACCCAGTACTTC. It is translated as CASSFGTQGRETQYF. The rearrangement uses TRBV28 and TRBJ2-5; maybe TRBD1 (6 bases). The CDR3 extends over 15 amino acids. Trimming pared 3 bases from V and 4 bases from J, leaving 15 bases between. Germline CDR1 MDHEN, CDR2 SYDVKM.

The chain uses TRBV4-1 and TRBJ2-3; 9 positions match TRBD2. The length of the CDR3 is 17 residues. J lost 4 bases, V lost 8 bases, and 16 bases had no gene match. CDR1 is MGHRA and CDR2 is YSYEKL in the germline V gene. The CDR3 sequence: CASGPLAGEGPPDTQYF. CDR3 sequence (DNA): TGCGCCAGCGGCCCCTTAGCGGGGGAGGGACCCCCAGATACGCAGTATTTT.

The V gene is TRBV7-6, the J gene TRBJ1-2; D gene ambiguous. Trimming cost V 2 bases and J 8 bases, with 18 bases left between them. The CDR3 consists of 15 residues. The V gene's germline CDR1 is SGHVS and CDR2 FNYEAQ. This CDR3 reads CASSLLHKISYGYTF. The CDR3 DNA reads TGTGCCAGCAGCTTACTACACAAGATCTCTTACGGCTACACCTTC.

The chain's CDR3 is CASSLAGRSRGDDTQYF. CDR3 DNA sequence: TGTGCCAGCAGCTTAGCGGGACGATCCAGGGGTGACGATACGCAGTATTTT. The chain combines TRBV7-7 with TRBJ2-3, with D possibly being TRBD1 (6 bases). V gave up 0 bases and J gave up 6 bases, with 19 bases separating them. Looked up from germline, CDR1 is SSHAT and CDR2 is FNYEAQ (reference sequence). The CDR3 is 17 residues long.

The V call is TRBV27, the J call TRBJ2-3; D possibly corresponds to TRBD2 (6 bases). Germline V gives CDR1 MNHEY, CDR2 SMNVEV (reference sequence). V lost 6 bases and J lost 0, with 19 bases in between. The CDR3 runs 17 residues. This CDR3 reads CASRALAGSPSTDTQYF. The CDR3, as DNA: TGTGCCAGCAGGGCACTGGCGGGGTCCCCTAGCACAGATACGCAGTATTTT.

The V call is TRBV19, the J call TRBJ2-2, with D perhaps matching TRBD1 (6 bases). The CDR3 loop spans 15 amino acids. V was cut by 4 bases and J by 6 bases, with 15 bases left in between. The germline V gene has CDR1 LNHDA and CDR2 SQIVND (reference sequence). The CDR3 nucleotides read TGTGCCAGTAGTAACCCAGGGGAGATCGCCGGGGAGCTGTTTTTT. The encoded protein is CASSNPGEIAGELFF.

In this sample, this clonotype turned up many times. This chain links TRBV29-1 with TRBJ2-5, with TRBD1 matching 9 bases. The V gene end was trimmed by 3 bases and the J gene end by 5 bases; junction bases not matched to a gene: 7. CDR1 and CDR2 from the germline V gene are SQVTM and ANQGSEA. The CDR3 has 14 amino acids. The CDR3 region is CSVERTGELETQYF. The CDR3 DNA reads as TGCAGCGTTGAGCGGACAGGGGAGTTGGAGACCCAGTACTTC.

This clonotype was counted between two and nine times. CDR3 loop: CASSTRENIQYF. As DNA, the CDR3 is TGCGCCAGCAGCACCAGAGAAAACATTCAGTACTTC. The V gene is TRBV5-1, the J gene TRBJ2-4; D gene uncertain. V lost 4 bases and J 5 bases, leaving 7 bases between the germline ends. Germline V gives CDR1 SGHRS, CDR2 YFSETQ. This CDR3 contains 12 residues.

This clonotype has only a few counts. This chain links TRBV20-1 with TRBJ1-1; a weak D match, TRBD1 (5 bases). Per germline, CDR1 DFQATT and CDR2 SNEGSKA (reference sequence). The CDR3 extends over 12 amino acids. The germline V and J ends were trimmed by 1 base and 7 bases, with 10 bases remaining between them. The CDR3 spells CSARVGGGEAFF. CDR3 nucleotide sequence: TGCAGTGCTAGAGTCGGCGGGGGTGAAGCTTTCTTT.

The V call is TRBV30, the J call TRBJ2-4; a possible D gene is TRBD1 (5 bases). The J call may be in error: the DNA end matches TRBJ2-7 better. The CDR3 contains 14 residues. Looked up from germline, CDR1 is GTSNPN and CDR2 is SVGIG (reference sequence). CDR3 bases: TGTGCCTGGAGTGTACGGGCAGGGATAGGCGAGCAGTACTTC. Amino acid sequence: CAWSVRAGIGEQYF.

This clonotype was counted a few times. The V and J genes are TRBV2 and TRBJ2-1; 10 nucleotides line up with TRBD1. Germline CDR1 SNHLY, CDR2 FYNNEI. This CDR3 contains 15 residues. Trimming took 7 bases from V and 3 from J; bases not matched to a gene: 6. CDR3 DNA: TGTGCCAGCACCCAAGACAGGGGGCGCTACAATGAGCAGTTCTTC. Protein product: CASTQDRGRYNEQFF.

The CDR3 loop reads CSASASGGPGYNEQFF. Written as DNA, the CDR3 is TGCAGTGCTAGCGCTAGCGGGGGGCCGGGGTACAATGAGCAGTTCTTC. The chain couples TRBV20-1 to TRBJ2-1, with TRBD2 matching over 11 bases. The CDR3 consists of 16 residues. Germline assignment: CDR1 DFQATT and CDR2 SNEGSKA (reference sequence). Unmatched junction bases numbered 8, after V lost 3 bases and J lost 4 bases.

This clonotype was recorded only once. In nucleotides, the CDR3 is TGCAGTGCTACGAGTATAGCGGGAGATGAGCAGTTCTTC. Translation: CSATSIAGDEQFF. The chain recombines TRBV20-1 with TRBJ2-1, with 9 bases that match TRBD2. The J segment lost 8 bases and the V segment lost 4 bases, leaving 6 bases of the junction unmatched. The CDR3 covers 13 residues. Germline lookup yields CDR1 DFQATT and CDR2 SNEGSKA (reference sequence).

This chain uses TRBV5-1 with TRBJ2-5; D assignment may be TRBD1 or TRBD2 (6 bases each). The CDR3 runs to 17 residues. Trimming left V 7 bases short and J 2 bases short, with 24 bases between. CDR1 and CDR2 from the germline V gene are SGHRS and YFSETQ. The CDR3 is CASGSGHGRQEQETQYF. For the CDR3, the DNA is TGCGCCAGCGGCTCGGGACACGGGAGACAGGAGCAAGAGACCCAGTACTTC.

Points on this clonotype: This sequence may be a read error, since a much larger clone differs from it by one base. V usage is TRBV4-1 and J usage is TRBJ2-5; perhaps TRBD1 as D (6 bases). The J call may not be correct, given that the DNA end is closer to TRBJ2-7. The CDR3 has 16 residues. Germline V gives CDR1 MGHRA, CDR2 YSYEKL. CDR3 in DNA: TGCGCCAGCAGCAATGTCGAGACAGGCGGGTCCTACGAGCAGTACTTC. This translates into CASSNVETGGSYEQYF.

About this clonotype itself: A much larger clone sits a single nucleotide away, making a read error possible. The V and J genes are TRBV20-1 and TRBJ2-4; D is uncertain. The DNA end lines up better with TRBJ2-7; the J call may be wrong. There are 13 residues in the CDR3. Per germline, CDR1 DFQATT and CDR2 SNEGSKA (reference sequence). As DNA, the CDR3 is TGCAGTGCCATGTGGGGTTTCATGCACGAGCAGTACTTC. The encoded protein is CSAMWGFMHEQYF.

The gene calls are TRBV5-1 and TRBJ2-3; 10 nucleotides line up with TRBD2. Per the germline V gene, CDR1 is SGHRS and CDR2 is YFSETQ. CDR3 length: 16 residues. V shed 3 bases, J shed 2 bases, and the junction held 6 bases outside the gene matches. CDR3 sequence reads: CASSSLAGDVTDTQYF. Written as DNA, the CDR3 is TGCGCCAGCAGCTCGCTAGCGGGAGACGTCACAGATACGCAGTATTTT. Full variable domain (missing parts from reference TRBV5-1 and TRBJ2-3): KAGVTQTPRYLIKTRGQQVTLSCSPISGHRSVSWYQQTPGQGLQFLFEYFSETQRNKGNFPGRFSGRQFSNSRSEMNVSTLELGDSALYLCASSSLAGDVTDTQYFGPGTRLTVL.

This clonotype was counted many times. V and J are TRBV3-1 and TRBJ2-3; the D gene is possibly TRBD2 (5 bases). This CDR3 contains 13 residues. The germline CDR1 and CDR2 sequences are LGHDT and YNNKEL (reference sequence). Trimming shortened V by 3 bases and J by 1 base, and 5 bases separated the two germline ends. CDR3 in DNA: TGTGCCAGCAGCCAGAGGGGCACAGATACGCAGTATTTT. This codes for CASSQRGTDTQYF.

Note on this clonotype: The junction shows a germline mismatch at one end, possibly a read error. V is TRBV4-1 and J is TRBJ2-7; the D gene is possibly TRBD2 (5 bases). Germline CDR1 is MGHRA and CDR2 is YSYEKL. The CDR3 length is 13 residues. The CDR3 nucleotides read TGCGCCAGCGGCCAAGACGGAGGCCTCGAGCAGTACTTC. Translation: CASGQDGGLEQYF.